The present TCR beta chain was sequenced within a study of blood T cell repertoires in COVID-19. The germline CDR1 and CDR2 sequences are SQVTM and ANQGSEA. This CDR3 is built from 13 residues. Between the trimmed V and J ends, which lost 7 bases and 0 bases, there was a span of 12 bases. Profiling relied on immunoSEQ multiplex PCR, and the TCRdb table lists in-frame clones only, not all of them. The sample lists some 90,000 clones; 65% to 85% were seen once. The clonotype originates from a man between 60 and 70 years old with acute or convalescent COVID-19. The sequenced material came from peripheral blood. This sequence joins TRBV29-1 and TRBJ1-1; maybe TRBD1 (5 bases). The CDR3, as DNA: TGCAGCGGCGAACAGGTGATGAACACTGAAGCTTTCTTT. Translation gives CSGEQVMNTEAFF.